Described below is a single T cell receptor beta chain sequence and its context. Its antigen is undetermined. This entry belongs to a study of shared clonotypes between healthy human individuals. The study's findings and limits: Rarefaction analysis demonstrated incomplete sorted-subset sequencing notwithstanding large depth.

Germline CDR1 LNHDA, CDR2 SQIVND (reference sequence). The CDR3 covers 14 residues. V trimming: 1 base; J trimming: 6 bases; junction bases outside the gene matches: 3. Using immunoSEQ multiplex PCR, the repertoire was profiled, and TCRdb retains in-frame clones only, with some absent. The repertoire has about 340,000 clones, more than 60% of them found once; the top ten carry roughly a tenth. The sequenced sample consisted of memory CD4+ T cells sorted from blood. Described subset: CD45RA-negative fraction. The chain employs TRBV19 and TRBJ1-2, with TRBD1 matching over 9 bases. The origin of this receptor is a man aged 30-40 years in good health. This chain's CDR3 is CASSIVGTGNGYTF. The CDR3 bases are TGTGCCAGTAGTATAGTCGGGACAGGGAATGGCTACACCTTC. Supplemented by reference TRBV19 and TRBJ1-2, the full variable domain reads DGGITQSPKYLFRKEGQNVTLSCEQNLNHDAMYWYRQDPGQGLRLIYYSQIVNDFQKGDIAEGYSVSREKKESFPLTVTSAQKNPTAFYLCASSIVGTGNGYTFGSGTRLTVV.